This T cell receptor beta chain was profiled in a study of T-cell memory formation after mild COVID-19. Study conclusions and caveats: The second-wave clones peaking on day 37 were not confirmed as SARS-CoV-2-specific. Clones that contracted from day 15 to 85 had balanced CD4/CD8; later expanders were CD4+ biased.

TCRdb re-analysed the 5' RACE reads in MiXCR, keeping a single row per CDR3 protein. The sample shows more than 80,000 distinct CDR3 sequences, about 18% of them seen only once. In the case of this clonotype: Its antigen is unknown.

Germline CDR1 and CDR2: SEHNR and FQNEAQ (reference sequence). V lost 0 bases and J 1 base, leaving 12 bases between the germline ends. The CDR3 is 16 residues long. Sample: PBMCs or a T cell subset sorted from them (not recorded which). The receptor comes from an adult woman who had mild COVID-19 (a few samples of this study predate the infection). Cell type and time point are not known. The chain recombines TRBV7-9 with TRBJ1-1; unclear D gene. CDR3 bases: TGTGCCAGCAGCTTAGCGTATGTAAAGGGGAACACTGAAGCTTTCTTT. It translates to CASSLAYVKGNTEAFF.